This TCR beta chain came from a study of T cell responses to AZD1222 COVID-19 vaccine. Study-wide findings and caveats: Dominant CD4 TCR responses targeted spike regions 160-218 and 743-854.

In regard to this clone: Antigen unknown.

Assay used: immunoSEQ multiplex PCR; TCRdb lists only in-frame clones, some missing. The sample gives tens of thousands of clones, around nine tenths of which show up once; 5.3% is in the top ten. This CDR3 has 13 amino acids. With 2 bases removed from V and 3 bases from J, the gap between germline ends came to 2 bases. CDR1 is LGHDT, CDR2 YNNKEL, per germline (reference sequence). Specimen: peripheral blood, collected 28 days after the second AZD1222 dose. This clonotype originated in an adult who received the AZD1222 COVID-19 vaccine. The chain carries TRBV3-1 (or the pseudogene TRBV3-2) and TRBJ2-6; D is uncertain. The CDR3 sequence: CASSQYGANVLTF. The CDR3 DNA is TGTGCCAGCAGCCAATATGGGGCCAACGTCCTGACTTTC.